The T cell receptor beta chain under discussion was sequenced for a study of CD8 T cells in Susac syndrome. The V segment lost 3 bases and the J segment 2 bases; nucleotides outside the gene matches: 9. The CDR3 loop spans 18 amino acids. In germline, CDR1 is SGHTA, CDR2 FQGTGA. This clonotype was recorded only once. RNA, at roughly 0.45 to 1 ug, was reverse transcribed with random hexamers. The authors amplified TCR beta CDR3 across 54 Vbeta and 13 Jbeta using immunoSEQ multiplex PCR. TCRdb redid the calling of the immunoSEQ multiplex PCR reads with MiXCR, one entry per CDR3 protein. This sample carries under 250,000 distinct CDR3 sequences, 94% of them seen once, and the ten largest clones take under 0.2%.

The chain has TRBV7-3 and TRBJ2-5; 13 positions match TRBD2. The sequencing sample was made of CD4+ T cells from PBMCs. This TCR derives from a human donor with Susac syndrome. Written as DNA, the CDR3 is TGTGCCAGCAGCTTGGGGACTAGCGGGGCCGGGTCGCAAGAGACCCAGTACTTC. Protein product: CASSLGTSGAGSQETQYF.